A single sample is the source of the 22 T cell receptor beta chains below, sequenced in a study of CD8 T cells in ankylosing spondylitis. TCRdb analysed the 5' RACE reads with MiXCR anew, one entry per CDR3 protein. The table shows about 160,000 distinct CDR3 sequences, with around 17% occurring only once. Sequenced: blood, either unsorted or a sorted T cell fraction (not recorded which). The origin of the receptors is a male donor with ankylosing spondylitis or in good health (not recorded which).

The chain has TRBV4-2 and TRBJ2-1; maybe TRBD2 (5 bases). Germline V gives CDR1 LGHNA, CDR2 YNFKEQ. V lost 2 bases to trimming and J lost 7 bases, with 15 bases between them. CDR3 length equals 15 residues. The CDR3 is CASSQQASHGNEQFF. In DNA, the CDR3 is TGTGCCAGCAGCCAACAGGCTAGCCACGGTAATGAGCAGTTCTTC.

This clonotype was counted only a few times. The V gene is TRBV5-1, the J gene TRBJ2-1; D unresolved. Germline CDR1 and CDR2: SGHRS and YFSETQ. The ends were cut back, 4 bases at V and 10 bases at J, with 18 bases in the middle. CDR3 length: 14 residues. Here the CDR3 reads CASSPGPPPREQFF. The DNA for the CDR3 is TGCGCCAGCAGCCCCGGCCCCCCGCCCCGGGAGCAGTTCTTC. The full variable domain, in which reference TRBV5-1 and TRBJ2-1 provide the parts outside the CDR3, is KAGVTQTPRYLIKTRGQQVTLSCSPISGHRSVSWYQQTPGQGLQFLFEYFSETQRNKGNFPGRFSGRQFSNSRSEMNVSTLELGDSALYLCASSPGPPPREQFFGPGTRLTVL.

About this clonotype itself: A single base separates this from a much larger clone, so it may be a read error. The chain is built from TRBV5-1 and TRBJ2-3; D remains ambiguous. Germline V lookup: CDR1 SGHRS, CDR2 YFSETQ. CDR3 length: 16 amino acids. The CDR3 reads CASSPRLTRITDTKYF. The DNA for the CDR3 is TGCGCCAGCAGCCCCCGGTTGACACGGATCACAGATACGAAGTATTTT. Full variable domain (remainder filled in from reference TRBV5-1 and TRBJ2-3): KAGVTQTPRYLIKTRGQQVTLSCSPISGHRSVSWYQQTPGQGLQFLFEYFSETQRNKGNFPGRFSGRQFSNSRSEMNVSTLELGDSALYLCASSPRLTRITDTKYFGPGTRLTVL.

The V and J genes are TRBV6-1 and TRBJ2-1, with TRBD2 as a possible D gene (6 bases). Germline CDR1 MNHNS, CDR2 SASEGT. V lost 8 bases and J 7 bases, leaving 21 bases between the germline ends. The CDR3 is made up of 15 amino acids. The CDR3 DNA reads TGTGCCAGCCGTACCGGGACTGGGCCAGGAAATGAGCAGTTCTTC. It yields the protein CASRTGTGPGNEQFF.

Only a few counts were recorded for this clonotype. The chain couples TRBV29-1 to TRBJ2-2, with TRBD2 matching 10 bases. Trimming cost V 4 bases and J 6 bases; bases outside gene matches: 11. Looked up from germline, CDR1 is SQVTM and CDR2 is ANQGSEA. The CDR3 runs to 16 residues. The CDR3 sequence is CSVASGRIGVPGELFF. In DNA form, the CDR3 reads TGCAGCGTTGCTAGCGGGAGAATAGGGGTTCCCGGGGAGCTGTTTTTT.

This chain connects TRBV29-1 to TRBJ2-1; a possible D gene is TRBD1 (6 bases). CDR1 and CDR2 (germline): SQVTM, ANQGSEA. The CDR3 consists of 13 residues. The germline V and J ends were trimmed by 7 bases and 3 bases, with 13 bases remaining between them. This CDR3 reads CSGQVAGYNEQFF. CDR3 coding DNA: TGCAGCGGACAGGTGGCAGGCTACAATGAGCAGTTCTTC.

CDR3 sequence: CSAPEGTSGSYEQYF. The CDR3 DNA reads as TGCAGTGCCCCTGAAGGGACTAGCGGTTCCTACGAGCAGTACTTC. This rearrangement joins TRBV20-1 to TRBJ2-7; TRBD2 matches at 11 bases. Trimming removed 6 bases from V and 1 base from J; junction bases left unmatched: 8. The V gene's germline CDR1 is DFQATT and CDR2 SNEGSKA (reference sequence). The CDR3 extends over 15 amino acids.

This clonotype has ten or more counts. The chain employs TRBV24-1 and TRBJ2-7; 9 bases are a match to TRBD1. The CDR3 contains 13 residues. Germline V gene sequence: CDR1 KGHDR, CDR2 SFDVKD. Trimming cost V 7 bases and J 4 bases; bases outside gene matches: 4. The CDR3 DNA reads TGTGCCACCAGGGGACAGGGTAGGTACGAGCAGTACTTC. Amino acids: CATRGQGRYEQYF.

The rearrangement links TRBV5-1 to TRBJ1-4, with a tentative D call TRBD1 (5 bases). Trimming pared 4 bases from V and 5 bases from J, leaving 15 bases between. This CDR3 contains 15 residues. From germline, CDR1 is SGHRS and CDR2 YFSETQ. CDR3 in amino acids: CASSRGNGVNEKLFF. CDR3 DNA sequence: TGCGCCAGCAGCCGGGGGAACGGGGTCAATGAAAAACTGTTTTTT.

This chain uses TRBV28 with TRBJ2-1; D ambiguous. Trimming left V 2 bases short and J 8 bases short, with 4 bases between. Germline CDR1 MDHEN, CDR2 SYDVKM. This CDR3 has 11 residues. The CDR3 loop reads CASSLNDEQFF. The CDR3 region has the DNA TGTGCCAGCAGTTTAAATGATGAGCAGTTCTTC. Supplemented by reference TRBV28 and TRBJ2-1, the full variable domain reads DVKVTQSSRYLVKRTGEKVFLECVQDMDHENMFWYRQDPGLGLRLIYFSYDVKMKEKGDIPEGYSVSREKKERFSLILESASTNQTSMYLCASSLNDEQFFGPGTRLTVL.

This clonotype was found many times. The chain is built from TRBV6-4 and TRBJ1-1; D unresolved. This CDR3 has 15 residues. The germline gives CDR1 MRHNA, CDR2 SNTAGT. The V end was cut by 2 bases, the J end by 11 bases, with 21 bases between. CDR3 DNA sequence: TGTGCCAGCAGTGACCCTCTCGGCGGGGTTCCGGGCGCTTTCTTT. This encodes CASSDPLGGVPGAFF.

The chain has TRBV6-5 and TRBJ2-1, with unresolved D. CDR1 is MNHEY, CDR2 SVGAGI, per germline. This CDR3 region has 14 residues. Trimming left V 1 base short and J 7 bases short, with 11 bases between. This CDR3 is CASSYWPIGNEQFF. The CDR3 nucleotides are TGTGCCAGCAGTTACTGGCCCATTGGGAATGAGCAGTTCTTC.

A word on this clonotype: The junction does not match germline at one end; this may be a read error. This chain uses TRBV7-2 with TRBJ2-5; D ambiguous. The germline gives CDR1 SGHTA, CDR2 FQGNSA. The CDR3 runs 12 residues. The CDR3 sequence: CASSPPLAEQDF. The CDR3 DNA follows: TGTGCCAGCAGCCCCCCGTTGGCCGAACAAGACTTC.

About this clonotype: At one of its ends the junction is not consistent with the germline gene, which may arise from a read error. The chain employs TRBV30 and TRBJ2-2; D may be TRBD2 (6 bases). CDR1 GTSNPN and CDR2 SVGIG come from the germline V gene (reference sequence). CDR3 length equals 16 residues. In DNA, the CDR3 is TGTGTCTGGAGTGTACTGGTAGCGGCGAACACCGGGGAGCTGTTTTTT. This translates into CVWSVLVAANTGELFF.

Ten or more counts support this clonotype. The rearrangement uses TRBV20-1 and TRBJ1-5; D not certain. This CDR3 has 14 residues. Trimming removed 6 bases from V and 3 bases from J, with 15 bases in between. Germline values: CDR1 DFQATT, CDR2 SNEGSKA (reference sequence). The CDR3 DNA sequence: TGCAGTGCAGAATCGGGGTGGGACAATCAGCCCCAGCATTTT. It is translated as CSAESGWDNQPQHF.

There are many counts of this clonotype. This chain connects TRBV5-1 to TRBJ1-2; 7 bases line up with TRBD1. Losses at the gene ends were 4 bases for V and 8 bases for J; bases not matched to a gene: 11. The CDR3 consists of 14 residues. Germline loops: CDR1 SGHRS, CDR2 YFSETQ. The CDR3 sequence is CASSDGTAEKGYTF. For the CDR3, the DNA is TGCGCCAGCAGCGATGGGACAGCCGAGAAGGGCTACACCTTC.

V is TRBV20-1 and J is TRBJ2-4; D remains unclear. Trimming took 3 bases from V and 3 from J, leaving 30 bases between them. The CDR3 totals 20 residues. Germline V CDR1 and CDR2: DFQATT, SNEGSKA (reference sequence). In DNA form, the CDR3 reads TGCAGTGCTAGTGGCATGAGCGTCATGAGGCAGGTCATGGGCAAAAACATTCAGTACTTC. Translation gives CSASGMSVMRQVMGKNIQYF.

This clonotype was counted a few times. The V and J genes are TRBV6-1 and TRBJ2-3, with 9 nucleotides matching TRBD2. Germline lookup yields CDR1 MNHNS and CDR2 SASEGT. The CDR3 length is 16 residues. With V trimmed by 1 base and J by 4 bases, 6 bases remained unmatched. CDR3 region: CASSEGLAGTADTQYF. DNA of the CDR3: TGTGCCAGCAGTGAAGGGCTAGCGGGAACGGCAGATACGCAGTATTTT.

This clonotype was recorded at least ten times. This chain links TRBV5-1 with TRBJ1-1, with TRBD1 identical over 7 bases. Germline V lookup: CDR1 SGHRS, CDR2 YFSETQ. The CDR3 totals 14 residues. V was clipped by 4 bases and J by 2 bases; unmatched bases: 5. The CDR3 DNA sequence: TGCGCCAGCAGCGGGGGACAGACAAACACTGAAGCTTTCTTT. Translated: CASSGGQTNTEAFF.

This clonotype was recorded many times. The chain recombines TRBV20-1 with TRBJ2-7; D remains unclear. The CDR3 is 13 residues long. The V gene lost 3 bases and the J gene lost 5 bases, with 14 bases spanning the gap. Germline V gene lookup returns CDR1 DFQATT and CDR2 SNEGSKA (reference sequence). Written as DNA, the CDR3 is TGCAGTGCTAGCCTAGTACAAGGGCACGAGCAGTACTTC. Its translation: CSASLVQGHEQYF.

This chain joins TRBV3-1 and TRBJ1-2; TRBD1 matches 7 bases. In germline, CDR1 is LGHDT, CDR2 YNNKEL (reference sequence). V lost 1 base to trimming and J lost 6 bases; unmatched junction nucleotides: 5. The CDR3 spans 14 residues. CDR3 sequence reads: CASSQGGGGHGYTF. The CDR3 DNA reads as TGTGCCAGCAGCCAAGGAGGAGGGGGCCATGGCTACACCTTC.

V gene TRBV3-1 combines with J gene TRBJ2-1; no clear D. V lost 2 bases, J lost 9 bases, and 8 bases lay in between. This CDR3 is built from 12 residues. Per the germline V gene, CDR1 is LGHDT and CDR2 is YNNKEL (reference sequence). In nucleotides, the CDR3 is TGTGCCAGCAGCCAAACAAGGAGTGAGCAGTTCTTC. It specifies CASSQTRSEQFF.